Detailed here is one TCR beta chain. The data are from a study of human T cells and chemical hapten exposure. The CDR3 covers 12 residues. Germline values: CDR1 DFQATT, CDR2 SNEGSKA (reference sequence). V lost 4 bases to trimming and J lost 2 bases, with 8 bases between them. Time point specified: patch test 2, 6 weeks after DPC sensitization. Treatment specified: therapeutic diphenylcyclopropenone sensitization with weekly scalp DPC. TCRdb itself ran the RACE reads through MiXCR, one entry per CDR3 protein. Among 65,000 to 95,000 distinct CDR3 sequences listed, less than 8% were seen once. This sequence joins TRBV20-1 and TRBJ1-2; D remains ambiguous. Sequenced here: whole blood, sampled in connection with sensitization to the hapten diphenylcyclopropenone (DPC). The TCR originated in a woman aged 25 to 39 with alopecia areata. Some clones in this sample may be carry-over from other donors' samples. For the CDR3, the DNA is TGCAGTGCTACTACCTCGAACTATGGCTACACCTTC. Its translation is CSATTSNYGYTF.